This T cell receptor (beta chain) derives from a study of OX40 agonist ivuxolimab in advanced cancers. Study information: Patients received ivuxolimab, an agonistic anti-OX40 (CD134) antibody. Enrollees could have had prior anti-PD-1, anti-PD-L1 or anti-CTLA-4 therapy, which more than 30% had received.

TCRdb's table, derived via immunoSEQ multiplex PCR, lists solely in-frame clones and lacks some. The profile shows over 95,000 clones, about 86% of them singletons. Points from the study as a whole: Doses of 0.1 to 3.0 mg/kg were accompanied by clonal expansion of CD4+ and CD8+ blood T cells by week 6. CD4+ T cells averaged fewer expanded clones than CD8+ T cells.

CDR3 size: 18 residues. V lost 3 bases and J lost 0; bases outside the gene matches: 7. Per germline, CDR1 SGHAT and CDR2 FQNNGV. About this clone itself: The antigen is not known.

The receptor comes from an adult with an advanced solid tumor such as melanoma, head and neck, liver or kidney cancer. The rearrangement uses TRBV11-2 and TRBJ2-1, with 11 bases matching TRBD2. The source material was CD4+ or CD8+ T cells sorted from blood, sampled in a trial of the OX40 agonist ivuxolimab. CDR3 sequence: CASSLRLAGSSSYNEQFF. CDR3 coding DNA: TGTGCCAGCAGCTTGAGACTAGCGGGGTCAAGCTCCTACAATGAGCAGTTCTTC. Together with reference TRBV11-2 and TRBJ2-1, the CDR3 gives the full variable domain: EAGVAQSPRYKIIEKRQSVAFWCNPISGHATLYWYQQILGQGPKLLIQFQNNGVVDDSQLPKDRFSAERLKGVDSTLKIQPAKLEDSAVYLCASSLRLAGSSSYNEQFFGPGTRLTVL.